This T cell receptor (beta chain) comes out of a study of beta chain features in type 1 diabetes. Study-level points and caveats: Researchers report that Type 1 diabetes patients had moderately but significantly shorter TCRB CDR3s across all four CD4+ subsets.

In regard to this clone: Its target is unknown.

Isolated RNA was reverse transcribed in full, so expressed TCRB transcripts were sequenced. Profiled with immunoSEQ multiplex PCR; TCRdb holds only in-frame clones, not every one. The top ten hold less than 0.04% of the sample, which has about 710,000 clones, roughly an eighth seen once. Germline V gene data show CDR1 as SGDLS and CDR2 as YYNGEE. The germline V and J ends were trimmed by 4 bases and 0 bases, with 17 bases remaining between them. This CDR3 region has 17 residues. This clonotype was obtained from a man between 18 and 29 years old with type 1 diabetes. Sequenced: naive CD4+ T cells from blood. The chain links TRBV9 to TRBJ2-1, with D perhaps matching TRBD1 or TRBD2 (5 bases each). CDR3 region: CASSPHDRGSSYNEQFF. DNA for the CDR3: TGTGCCAGCAGCCCACACGACCGGGGCAGCTCCTACAATGAGCAGTTCTTC.